This T cell receptor (beta chain) was identified in a study of cytomegalovirus exposure and HLA in healthy donors. Primers for the PCR totalled 60 Vbeta and 13 Jbeta. This table comes from immunoSEQ multiplex PCR, and its TCRdb copy is limited to in-frame clones, with some not included. The sample has 110,000 or so clones, around 77% seen once. Healthy individuals who donated bone marrow served as the donors. The CDR3 is 16 amino acids. The germline gives CDR1 SGHRS, CDR2 YFSETQ. The J segment lost 0 bases and the V segment lost 0 bases, leaving 4 bases of the junction unmatched. Findings and caveats of the study: Follow-up analysis found HLA locus-dependent TCR association rates, highest for DRB1 and lowest for HLA-C. In the analysis, some V segments, TRBV6-2 and TRBV6-3 included, were excluded as indistinguishable.

Worth noting for this clone: What it recognizes is unknown.

Material for sequencing was PBMCs. The TCR sequence derives from a man aged 50 to 59 in good health and CMV-seropositive. The chain recombines TRBV5-1 with TRBJ2-7; TRBD2 aligns across 9 bases. The CDR3 region is CASSLDGGRDSYEQYF. The CDR3 bases are TGCGCCAGCAGCTTGGATGGCGGGAGGGACTCCTACGAGCAGTACTTC. The full variable domain, rest sourced from reference TRBV5-1 and TRBJ2-7, is KAGVTQTPRYLIKTRGQQVTLSCSPISGHRSVSWYQQTPGQGLQFLFEYFSETQRNKGNFPGRFSGRQFSNSRSEMNVSTLELGDSALYLCASSLDGGRDSYEQYFGPGTRLTVT.